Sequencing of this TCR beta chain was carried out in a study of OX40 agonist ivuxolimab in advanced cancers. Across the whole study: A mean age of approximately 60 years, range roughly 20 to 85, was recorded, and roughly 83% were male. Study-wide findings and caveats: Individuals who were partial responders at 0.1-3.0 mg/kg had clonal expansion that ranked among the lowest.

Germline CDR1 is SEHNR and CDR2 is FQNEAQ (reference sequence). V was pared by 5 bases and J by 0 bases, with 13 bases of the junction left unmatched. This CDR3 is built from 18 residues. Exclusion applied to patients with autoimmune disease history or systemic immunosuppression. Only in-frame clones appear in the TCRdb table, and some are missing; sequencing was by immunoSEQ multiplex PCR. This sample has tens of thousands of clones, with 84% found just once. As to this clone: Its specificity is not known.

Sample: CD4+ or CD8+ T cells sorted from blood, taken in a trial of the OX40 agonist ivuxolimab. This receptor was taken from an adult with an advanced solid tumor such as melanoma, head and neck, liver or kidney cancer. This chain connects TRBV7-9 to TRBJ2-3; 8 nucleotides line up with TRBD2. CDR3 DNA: TGTGCCAGCAGCGTCCCTTGGGGTAGCGGGACTAGCACAGATACGCAGTATTTT. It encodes CASSVPWGSGTSTDTQYF.